This TCR beta chain was retrieved from a study of blood T cell repertoires in COVID-19. For the study at large: The analysed material was cDNA or gDNA that came from T cells, B-cell-depleted T cells, or PBMCs.

CDR1 is MRHNA, CDR2 SNTAGT, per germline. Trimming stripped 2 bases from V and 10 bases from J, with 8 bases between. The CDR3 covers 12 residues. Profiling relied on immunoSEQ multiplex PCR, and the TCRdb table lists in-frame clones only, not all of them. The profile shows roughly 79,000 clones, about 90% of them singletons. Sequencing was carried out using peripheral blood. The sequence was obtained from a man between 50 and 59 years old with active COVID-19. The chain carries TRBV6-4 and TRBJ2-2, with no clear D. The CDR3 loop is CASSDGREELFF. The CDR3 region has the DNA TGTGCCAGCAGTGACGGGCGTGAGGAGCTGTTTTTT.